This TCR beta chain stems from a study of blood T cell repertoires in COVID-19. The V end was cut by 3 bases, the J end by 8 bases, with 12 bases between. Germline CDR1 reads SGHRS; CDR2 reads YFSETQ. There are 14 residues in the CDR3. The table came from immunoSEQ multiplex PCR; TCRdb's copy has only in-frame clones and leaves some out. Of 200,000 to 250,000 clones listed, about 81% are singletons. The TCR comes from a woman in her seventies with COVID-19, enrolled during active disease. The chain uses TRBV5-1 and TRBJ1-6, with D possibly being TRBD1 (6 bases). Sequenced sample: peripheral blood. The CDR3 DNA is TGCGCCAGCAGCTCACAGGGTGGGGATTCACCCCTCCACTTT. It is translated as CASSSQGGDSPLHF. Using reference TRBV5-1 and TRBJ1-6 for the parts outside the CDR3, the full variable domain is KAGVTQTPRYLIKTRGQQVTLSCSPISGHRSVSWYQQTPGQGLQFLFEYFSETQRNKGNFPGRFSGRQFSNSRSEMNVSTLELGDSALYLCASSSQGGDSPLHFGNGTRLTVT.